The 13 T cell receptor beta chains presented below share a single source sample, sequenced in a study of shared clonotypes between healthy human individuals. The method was immunoSEQ multiplex PCR; TCRdb's version includes in-frame clones alone and lacks a portion of them. The table has about 490,000 clones, 76% seen once. Sequenced: PBMCs. The receptor source for this set is a woman between 40 and 50 years old in good health. Some clones in this sample may be carry-over from other donors' samples.

This chain links TRBV6-5 with TRBJ1-4, with unresolved D. V was shortened by 2 bases and J by 5 bases, with 9 bases between the two germline ends. Germline V gene data show CDR1 as MNHEY and CDR2 as SVGAGI. The CDR3 loop spans 14 amino acids. Here the CDR3 reads CASSYRNGNEKLFF. The DNA of the CDR3 is TGTGCCAGCAGTTACCGGAACGGGAATGAAAAACTGTTTTTT.

V and J are TRBV11-2 and TRBJ2-3; TRBD2 matches at 7 bases. Germline CDR1 reads SGHAT; CDR2 reads FQNNGV. V was pared by 3 bases and J by 1 base, with 4 bases of the junction left unmatched. The CDR3 is 15 residues long. The CDR3 loop reads CASSFVAGGTDTQYF. DNA for the CDR3: TGTGCCAGCAGCTTCGTGGCGGGAGGCACAGATACGCAGTATTTT.

This chain links TRBV4-1 with TRBJ2-1; D ambiguous. Germline V gives CDR1 MGHRA, CDR2 YSYEKL. The CDR3 totals 15 residues. The ends were cut back, 1 base at V and 4 bases at J, with 11 bases in the middle. The CDR3 DNA reads as TGCGCCAGCAGCCAAGTCTCCCGCGAATACAATGAGCAGTTCTTC. It specifies CASSQVSREYNEQFF.

This clone was observed a handful of times. This chain links TRBV27 with TRBJ1-5; D remains unclear. Germline V gene sequence: CDR1 MNHEY, CDR2 SMNVEV (reference sequence). The germline V and J ends were trimmed by 2 bases and 0 bases, with 8 bases remaining between them. This CDR3 has 15 residues. The CDR3 DNA reads as TGTGCCAGCAGTTTAAGACTGACTAGCAATCAGCCCCAGCATTTT. This sequence encodes CASSLRLTSNQPQHF.

The V gene is TRBV19, the J gene TRBJ2-4; 9 nucleotides align to TRBD1. V dropped 5 bases and J dropped 4; count of bases not matched to a gene: 12. CDR3 length equals 17 residues. Germline V gene lookup returns CDR1 LNHDA and CDR2 SQIVND (reference sequence). CDR3: CASSPGQGKTEKNIQYF. CDR3 coding DNA: TGTGCCAGTAGTCCTGGACAGGGGAAGACAGAGAAAAACATTCAGTACTTC.

This clone was detected many times. This chain links TRBV19 with TRBJ1-3, with D maybe TRBD1 (6 bases). V was clipped by 4 bases and J by 3 bases, with 13 bases between them. The CDR3 consists of 15 residues. CDR1 and CDR2 from the germline V gene are LNHDA and SQIVND (reference sequence). CDR3 nucleotide sequence: TGTGCCAGTAGTAACTCAGGGGCAATTGGAAACACCATATATTTT. This sequence encodes CASSNSGAIGNTIYF.

The chain joins TRBV18 to TRBJ2-1, with 13 positions matching TRBD2. Germline assignment: CDR1 KGHSH and CDR2 LQKENI. V lost 5 bases to trimming and J lost 0 bases; unmatched junction nucleotides: 7. The CDR3 sequence is 18 residues long. The CDR3 loop reads CASSAGLAGSSSYNEQFF. The DNA for the CDR3 is TGTGCCAGCTCAGCGGGACTAGCGGGATCAAGCTCCTACAATGAGCAGTTCTTC. Drawing the rest from reference TRBV18 and TRBJ2-1, the complete variable domain is NAGVMQNPRHLVRRRGQEARLRCSPMKGHSHVYWYRQLPEEGLKFMVYLQKENIIDESGMPKERFSAEFPKEGPSILRIQQVVRGDSAAYFCASSAGLAGSSSYNEQFFGPGTRLTVL.

The chain has TRBV5-8 and TRBJ2-1, with D maybe TRBD1 (5 bases). Germline V gives CDR1 SGHTS, CDR2 YDEGEE. The CDR3 runs to 13 residues. V was pared by 0 bases and J by 11 bases, with 12 bases between. CDR3 protein: CASSLEWQGKQFF. In nucleotides, the CDR3 is TGTGCCAGCAGCTTGGAGTGGCAGGGCAAGCAGTTCTTC. The whole variable domain, remainder taken from reference TRBV5-8 and TRBJ2-1, is EAGVTQSPTHLIKTRGQQATLRCSPISGHTSVYWYQQALGLGLQFLLWYDEGEERNRGNFPPRFSGRQFPNYSSELNVNALELEDSALYLCASSLEWQGKQFFGPGTRLTVL.

This clone was counted between two and nine times. J is TRBJ1-2 and V is TRBV6-1; no reliable D call. The CDR3 length is 14 residues. V shed 7 bases and J shed 2 bases, with 14 bases lying between them. The germline V gene encodes CDR1 MNHNS and CDR2 SASEGT. The DNA of the CDR3 is TGTGCCAGCAACCTAAGGAGTGCGAACTATGGCTACACCTTC. This encodes CASNLRSANYGYTF.

In its sample, this clone was seen a few times. The chain recombines TRBV7-9 with TRBJ2-1; possible D gene TRBD2, 6 bases. The germline gives CDR1 SEHNR, CDR2 FQNEAQ (reference sequence). V was trimmed by 11 bases and J by 7 bases, leaving 18 bases between them. This CDR3 has 13 amino acids. CDR3 nucleotides: TGTGCCGGAGGGACTTCTCCTGGAAATGAGCAGTTCTTC. Encoded protein: CAGGTSPGNEQFF.

In its sample, this clone was seen many times. Other DNA sequences in this sample translate to the same CDR3. The V and J genes are TRBV28 and TRBJ2-2; no reliable D call. The V and J ends lost 2 bases and 1 base respectively, with 5 bases between them. There are 14 residues in the CDR3. Germline loops: CDR1 MDHEN, CDR2 SYDVKM. CDR3 in DNA: TGTGCCAGCAGTTTAACAAGGAACACCGGGGAGCTGTTTTTT. Translated, it gives CASSLTRNTGELFF.

The chain employs TRBV6-6 and TRBJ2-6, with 8 bases aligning to TRBD1. CDR1 and CDR2 (germline): MNHNY, SVGAGI (reference sequence). The CDR3 contains 15 residues. Losses at the gene ends were 6 bases for V and 3 bases for J; bases not matched to a gene: 4. This CDR3 is CASRLDRDGANVLTF. In nucleotides, the CDR3 is TGTGCCAGCAGGTTGGACAGGGATGGGGCCAACGTCCTGACTTTC.

The chain links TRBV10-2 to TRBJ2-7; 9 bases agree with TRBD2. The CDR3 has 15 amino acids. Trimming at V came to 5 bases and at J to 7 bases, leaving 12 bases not matched to a gene. Per germline, CDR1 WSHSY and CDR2 SAAADI. The CDR3 protein is CASSKLAGNLGEQYF. CDR3 sequence (DNA): TGCGCCAGCAGTAAGCTAGCGGGAAACCTGGGGGAGCAGTACTTC.